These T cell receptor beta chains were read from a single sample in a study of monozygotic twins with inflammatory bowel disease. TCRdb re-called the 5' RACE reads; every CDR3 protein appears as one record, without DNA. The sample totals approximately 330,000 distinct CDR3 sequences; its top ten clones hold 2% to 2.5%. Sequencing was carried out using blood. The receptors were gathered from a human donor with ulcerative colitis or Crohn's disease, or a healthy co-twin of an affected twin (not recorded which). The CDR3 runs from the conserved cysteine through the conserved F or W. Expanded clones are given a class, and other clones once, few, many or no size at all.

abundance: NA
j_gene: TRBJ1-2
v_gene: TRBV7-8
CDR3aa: CASSFADRDLSYTF

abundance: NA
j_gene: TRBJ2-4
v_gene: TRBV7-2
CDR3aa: CASSPRTSGRTKNIQYF

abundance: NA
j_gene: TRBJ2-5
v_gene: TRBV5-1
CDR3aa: CATRAGTEETQYF

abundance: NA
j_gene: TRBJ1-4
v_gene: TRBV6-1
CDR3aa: CASSEISRVFNEKLFF

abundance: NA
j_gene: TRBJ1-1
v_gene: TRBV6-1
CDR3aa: CASRNRLGNTEAFF

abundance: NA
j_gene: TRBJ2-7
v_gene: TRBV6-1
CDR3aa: CASRRPGGSDEQYF

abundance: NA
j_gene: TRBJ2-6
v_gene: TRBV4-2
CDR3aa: CASSTPDLAGFSGANVLTF

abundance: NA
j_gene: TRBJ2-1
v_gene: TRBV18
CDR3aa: CASSPEDNEQFF

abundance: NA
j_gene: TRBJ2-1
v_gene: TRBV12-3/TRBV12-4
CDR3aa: CASSRFEGDEQFF

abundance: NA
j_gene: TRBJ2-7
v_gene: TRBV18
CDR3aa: CASSPPGGSSEQYF

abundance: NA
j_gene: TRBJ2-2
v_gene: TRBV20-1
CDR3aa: CSARDLGLAGGPPNTGELFF

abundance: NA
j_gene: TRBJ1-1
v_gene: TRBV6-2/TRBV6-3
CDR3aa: CASRKLEDSRTEAFF

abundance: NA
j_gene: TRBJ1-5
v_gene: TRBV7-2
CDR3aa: CASSLGTGTSNQPQHF

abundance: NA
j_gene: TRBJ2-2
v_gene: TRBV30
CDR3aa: CAWRWGPNTGELFF

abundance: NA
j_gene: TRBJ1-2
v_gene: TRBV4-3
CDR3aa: CASSQDRVLRRYGYTF

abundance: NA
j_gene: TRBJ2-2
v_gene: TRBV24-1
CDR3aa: CATSTLTSGSWKAGELFF

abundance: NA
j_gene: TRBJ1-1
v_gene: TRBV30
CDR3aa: CAWKPTGGVGTEAFF

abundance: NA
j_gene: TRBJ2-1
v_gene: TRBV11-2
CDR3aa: CASSPDWVRNEQFF

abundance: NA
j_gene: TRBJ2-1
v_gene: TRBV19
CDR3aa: CASSIGGPGASQGAYNEQFF

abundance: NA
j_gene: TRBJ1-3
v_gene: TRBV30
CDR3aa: CAGLTSGIRNTIYF

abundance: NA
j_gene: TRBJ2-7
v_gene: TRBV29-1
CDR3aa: CSVVATGGYEQYF

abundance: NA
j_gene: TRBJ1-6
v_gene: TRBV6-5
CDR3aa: CASSFRGVGSPLHF

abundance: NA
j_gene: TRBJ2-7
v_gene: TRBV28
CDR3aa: CASCGPVLYEQYF

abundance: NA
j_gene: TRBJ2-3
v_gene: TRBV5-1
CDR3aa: CASSRTSGIASVTQYF

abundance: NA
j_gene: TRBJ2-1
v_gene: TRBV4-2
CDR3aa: CASSQDHASYVEQFF

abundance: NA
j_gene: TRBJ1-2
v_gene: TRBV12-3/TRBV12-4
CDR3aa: CASSFAGTYGYTF

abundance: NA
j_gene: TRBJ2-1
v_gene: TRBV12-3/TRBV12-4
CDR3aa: CASSVTLVGGEQFF

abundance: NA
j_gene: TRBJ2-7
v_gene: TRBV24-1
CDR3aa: CATSDSTGKQYF

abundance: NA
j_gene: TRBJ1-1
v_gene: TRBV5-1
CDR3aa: CASSLDLQGATEAFF

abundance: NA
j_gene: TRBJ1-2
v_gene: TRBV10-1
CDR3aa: CATLPRREGYGYTF

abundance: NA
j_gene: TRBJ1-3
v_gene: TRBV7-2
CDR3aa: CASSFRPAGGRNTIYF

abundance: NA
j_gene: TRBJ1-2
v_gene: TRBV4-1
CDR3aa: CASSPVGQAPPQGYTF

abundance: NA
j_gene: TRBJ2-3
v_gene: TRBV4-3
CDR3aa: CASSPAGIRSVDTQYF

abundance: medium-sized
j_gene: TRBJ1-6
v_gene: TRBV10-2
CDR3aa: CASSDRENSPLHF

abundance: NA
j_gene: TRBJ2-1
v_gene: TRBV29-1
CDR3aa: CSVDTLLERGSDEQFF

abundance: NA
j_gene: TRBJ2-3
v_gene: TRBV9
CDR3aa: CASSVAGGGAGDTQYF

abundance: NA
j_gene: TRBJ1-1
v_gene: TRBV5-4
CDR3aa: CASSLPNGIKAFF

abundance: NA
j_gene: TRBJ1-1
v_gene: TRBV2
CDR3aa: CASSERGGNTEAFF

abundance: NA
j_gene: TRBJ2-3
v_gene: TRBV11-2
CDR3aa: CASSFTSGVSNTQYF

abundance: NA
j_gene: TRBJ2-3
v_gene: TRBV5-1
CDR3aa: CASSLGASSTDTQYF

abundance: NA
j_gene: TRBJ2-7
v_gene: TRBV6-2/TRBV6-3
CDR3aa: CASSDFTSSYEQYF

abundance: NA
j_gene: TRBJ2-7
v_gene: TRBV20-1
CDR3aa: CSAGPGEYEQYF

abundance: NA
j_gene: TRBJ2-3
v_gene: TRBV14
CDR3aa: CASSPREYQGRHDTQYF

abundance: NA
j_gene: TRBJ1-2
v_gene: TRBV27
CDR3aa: CASSELGQGGGYTF

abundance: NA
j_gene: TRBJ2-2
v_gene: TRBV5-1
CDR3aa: CASGPGTAGGTGELFF

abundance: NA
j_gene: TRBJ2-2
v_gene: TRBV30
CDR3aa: CAWIQETANTGELFF

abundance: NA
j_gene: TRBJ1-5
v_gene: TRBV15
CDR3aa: CATETENQPQHF

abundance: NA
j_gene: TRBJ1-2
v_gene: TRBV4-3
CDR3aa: CASSQDGDTHGYTF

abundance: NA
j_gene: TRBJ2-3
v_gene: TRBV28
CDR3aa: CASSLFWGANTDTQYF

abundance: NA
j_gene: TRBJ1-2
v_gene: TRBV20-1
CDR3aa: CSARGVGTYGYTF

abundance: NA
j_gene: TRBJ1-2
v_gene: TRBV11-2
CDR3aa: CASSLDAGTILTYGYTF

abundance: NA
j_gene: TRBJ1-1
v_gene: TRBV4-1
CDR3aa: CASSQGLKGNTEAFF

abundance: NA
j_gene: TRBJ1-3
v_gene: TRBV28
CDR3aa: CASSLPGLQIGNTIYF

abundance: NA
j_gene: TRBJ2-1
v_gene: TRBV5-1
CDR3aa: CASSLERELQFF

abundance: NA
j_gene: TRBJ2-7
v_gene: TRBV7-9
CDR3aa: CASSFGHRSSYEQYF